This TCR beta chain was identified in a study of post-analysis software for immune sequencing data. Study as a whole: Relapsing-remitting, secondary progressive and progressive-relapsing multiple sclerosis courses were included.

The length of the CDR3 is 14 residues. V was cut by 5 bases and J by 2 bases, with 11 bases left in between. Germline CDR1 and CDR2: MNHNS and SASEGT. Study-level results: Analysis by F measure revealed that same-batch samples clustered strongly together. About five TRBV segments, including TRBV5-6, TRBV5-1 and TRBV20-1, were more frequent in patients than controls.

Remarks on this clonotype: The antigen is not known.

Unique molecular identifiers tagged the TCR beta cDNA libraries. TCRdb re-analysed the PCR reads in MiXCR, keeping a single row per CDR3 protein. The sample carries more than 500,000 distinct CDR3 sequences, around a third recorded once. The rearrangement joins TRBV6-1 to TRBJ2-3, with D perhaps matching TRBD1 (7 bases). The TCR was taken from a girl under 18 with multiple sclerosis. Sequencing was done on a sample of blood. The CDR3 region is CASSQGGFTDTQYF. The CDR3 DNA reads as TGTGCCAGCAGTCAGGGGGGATTCACAGATACGCAGTATTTT.